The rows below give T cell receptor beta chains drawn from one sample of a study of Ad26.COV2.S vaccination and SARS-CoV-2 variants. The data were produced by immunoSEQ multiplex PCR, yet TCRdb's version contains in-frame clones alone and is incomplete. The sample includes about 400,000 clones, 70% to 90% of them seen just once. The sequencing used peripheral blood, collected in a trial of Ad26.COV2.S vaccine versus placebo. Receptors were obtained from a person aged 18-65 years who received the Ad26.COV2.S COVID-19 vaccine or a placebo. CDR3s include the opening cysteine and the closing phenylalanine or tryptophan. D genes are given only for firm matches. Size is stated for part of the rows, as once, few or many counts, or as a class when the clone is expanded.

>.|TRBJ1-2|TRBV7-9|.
CASSLDDRPTPRGYTF
TGTGCCAGCAGCTTAGATGACAGGCCCACCCCTCGGGGCTACACCTTC
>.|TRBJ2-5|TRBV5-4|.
CASSLVGPVETQYF
TGTGCCAGCAGCTTGGTTGGACCTGTGGAGACCCAGTACTTC
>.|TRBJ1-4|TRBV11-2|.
CASSLAVGNGEKLFF
TGTGCCAGCAGCTTAGCAGTAGGGAACGGTGAAAAACTGTTTTTT
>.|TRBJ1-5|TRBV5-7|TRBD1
CASTWDRALCQPQHF
TGTGCCAGCACCTGGGACAGGGCGCTCTGCCAGCCCCAGCATTTT
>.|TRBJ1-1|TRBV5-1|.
CASSLGVLAEAFF
TGCGCCAGCAGCTTAGGGGTGCTCGCTGAAGCTTTCTTT
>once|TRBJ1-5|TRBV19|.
CASSMFARGGSNQPQHF
TGTGCCAGTAGTATGTTTGCGAGGGGGGGTAGCAATCAGCCCCAGCATTTT
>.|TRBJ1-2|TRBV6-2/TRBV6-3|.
CASSYFDRIYYGYTF
TGTGCCAGCAGTTACTTCGACAGGATATACTATGGCTACACCTTC
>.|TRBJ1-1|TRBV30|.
CAWSASRAREAFF
TGTGCCTGGAGCGCCTCGCGAGCCCGGGAAGCTTTCTTT
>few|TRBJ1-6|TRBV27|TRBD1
CASSSPQDRDNSPLHF
TGTGCCAGCAGTTCCCCTCAGGACAGGGACAATTCACCCCTCCACTTT
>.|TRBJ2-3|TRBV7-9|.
CASSPTGRTDTQYF
TGTGCCAGCAGCCCAACCGGCCGAACAGATACGCAGTATTTT
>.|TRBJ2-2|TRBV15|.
CATSRDFEHLNTGELFF
TGTGCCACCAGCAGAGATTTCGAGCATCTGAACACCGGGGAGCTGTTTTTT
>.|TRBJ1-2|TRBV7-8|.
CASSFSSLYGYTF
TGTGCCAGCAGCTTTTCAAGTCTCTATGGCTACACCTTC
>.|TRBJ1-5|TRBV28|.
CASRKAGGNQPQHF
TGTGCCAGCCGAAAAGCGGGGGGCAATCAGCCCCAGCATTTT
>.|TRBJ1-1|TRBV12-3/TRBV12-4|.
CASLSLMNTEAFF
TGTGCCAGTCTAAGTCTCATGAACACTGAAGCTTTCTTT
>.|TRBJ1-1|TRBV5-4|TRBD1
CASSLARGRGNTEAFF
TGTGCCAGCAGCTTGGCCAGGGGGCGAGGGAACACTGAAGCTTTCTTT
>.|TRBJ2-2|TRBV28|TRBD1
CASSLSSGDRARSGELFF
TGTGCCAGCAGTTTATCCTCCGGCGACAGGGCTAGGAGCGGGGAGCTGTTTTTT
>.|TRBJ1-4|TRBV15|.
CATSGLGQTNEKLFF
TGTGCCACCAGCGGACTGGGACAAACTAATGAAAAACTGTTTTTT
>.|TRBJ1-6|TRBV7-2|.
CASSELRSGNSPLHF
TGTGCCAGCAGCGAACTCCGAAGTGGTAATTCACCCCTCCACTTT
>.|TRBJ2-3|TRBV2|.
CASSEIGATDTQYF
TGTGCCAGCAGTGAAATAGGGGCCACAGATACGCAGTATTTT
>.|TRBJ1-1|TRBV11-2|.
CASSPSRSNTEAFF
TGTGCCAGCAGCCCTAGTCGTAGCAACACTGAAGCTTTCTTT
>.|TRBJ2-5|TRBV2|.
CASSEARVKTQYF
TGTGCCAGCAGTGAAGCGAGGGTAAAGACCCAGTACTTC
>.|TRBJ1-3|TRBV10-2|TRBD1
CASGGTGAGNTIYF
TGCGCCAGCGGAGGGACAGGGGCTGGAAACACCATATATTTT
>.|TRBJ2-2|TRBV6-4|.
CASSARTGNTGELFF
TGTGCCAGCAGTGCCCGGACGGGTAACACCGGGGAGCTGTTTTTT
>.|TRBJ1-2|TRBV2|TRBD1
CASSEPPPGTANNGGYTF
TGTGCCAGCAGTGAACCCCCCCCGGGGACAGCTAATAACGGTGGCTACACCTTC
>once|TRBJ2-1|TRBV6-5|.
CASSPGVYNEQFF
TGTGCCAGCTCCCCGGGAGTCTACAATGAGCAGTTCTTC
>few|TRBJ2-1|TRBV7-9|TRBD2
CASSFAGRVYNEQFF
TGTGCCAGCAGCTTCGCGGGGAGGGTTTACAATGAGCAGTTCTTC
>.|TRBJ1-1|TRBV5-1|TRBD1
CASSLAGTGNTEAFF
TGCGCCAGCAGCTTGGCCGGGACAGGGAACACTGAAGCTTTCTTT
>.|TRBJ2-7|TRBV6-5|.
CASEPARGSTYEQYF
TGTGCCAGCGAACCCGCCCGGGGGTCAACCTACGAGCAGTACTTC
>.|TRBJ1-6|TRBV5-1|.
CASSLARQPNSPLHF
TGCGCCAGCAGCTTGGCTAGACAGCCAAATTCACCCCTCCACTTT
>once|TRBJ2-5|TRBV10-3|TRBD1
CAISFSGQGAGETQYF
TGTGCCATCAGTTTTTCCGGACAGGGGGCGGGAGAGACCCAGTACTTC
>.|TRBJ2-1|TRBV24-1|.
CATSDVASSSYNEQFF
TGTGCCACCAGTGACGTAGCGTCTAGCTCCTACAATGAGCAGTTCTTC
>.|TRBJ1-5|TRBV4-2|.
CASSQVGTGMDQPQHF
TGTGCCAGCAGCCAAGTGGGAACAGGGATGGATCAGCCCCAGCATTTT
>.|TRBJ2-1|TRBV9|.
CASSITGTNYNEQFF
TGTGCCAGCAGCATTACCGGAACCAACTACAATGAGCAGTTCTTC
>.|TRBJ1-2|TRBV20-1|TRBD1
CSASPGGYYGYTF
TGCAGTGCTAGTCCAGGGGGCTACTATGGCTACACCTTC
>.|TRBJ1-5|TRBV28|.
CASSAAGQPQHF
TGTGCCAGCAGCGCGGCTGGTCAGCCCCAGCATTTT
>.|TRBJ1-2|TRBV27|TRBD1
CASSLQGTYGYTF
TGTGCCAGCAGCCTACAGGGGACCTATGGCTACACCTTC
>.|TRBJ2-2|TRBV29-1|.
CSVGVGFANTGELFF
TGCAGCGTTGGAGTCGGTTTCGCGAACACCGGGGAGCTGTTTTTT
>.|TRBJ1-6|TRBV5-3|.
CARSPGHLRSSYNSPLHF
TGTGCCAGAAGCCCGGGACACCTGAGGAGCTCCTATAATTCACCCCTCCACTTT
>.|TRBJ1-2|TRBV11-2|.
CASSLDRDYGYTF
TGTGCCAGCAGCTTAGACAGGGACTATGGCTACACCTTC
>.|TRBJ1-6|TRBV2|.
CASSQNYNSPLHF
TGTGCCAGCAGCCAGAACTATAATTCACCCCTCCACTTT
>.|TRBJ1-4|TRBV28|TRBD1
CASSPRQGGNEKLFF
TGTGCCAGCAGTCCGAGACAGGGCGGTAATGAAAAACTGTTTTTT
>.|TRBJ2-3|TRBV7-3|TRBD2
CASSLSGGNLDTQYF
TGTGCCAGCAGCTTGAGCGGGGGGAATCTGGATACGCAGTATTTT
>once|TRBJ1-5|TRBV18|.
CASSPPGGPQHF
TGTGCCAGCTCACCCCCCGGTGGACCCCAGCATTTT
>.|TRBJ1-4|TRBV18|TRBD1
CASSPGQINEKLFF
TGTGCCAGCTCACCGGGACAGATTAATGAAAAACTGTTTTTT
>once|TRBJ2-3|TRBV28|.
CASRGPALADTQYF
TGTGCCAGCAGAGGCCCCGCTCTCGCAGATACGCAGTATTTT
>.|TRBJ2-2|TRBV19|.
CASSMRVGAFANTGELFF
TGTGCCAGTAGTATGCGTGTGGGGGCCTTCGCGAACACCGGGGAGCTGTTTTTT
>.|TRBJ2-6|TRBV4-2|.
CASSQGHGANVLTF
TGTGCCAGCAGCCAAGGGCATGGGGCCAACGTCCTGACTTTC
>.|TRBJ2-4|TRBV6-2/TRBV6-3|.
CASSFPGGLNIQYF
TGTGCCAGCAGTTTCCCCGGGGGACTAAACATTCAGTACTTC
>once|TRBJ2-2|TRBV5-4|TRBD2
CASSASSGGSNTGELFF
TGTGCCAGCAGCGCATCTAGCGGGGGGTCGAACACCGGGGAGCTGTTTTTT
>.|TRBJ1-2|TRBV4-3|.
CASSQELLYNDGYTF
TGCGCCAGCAGCCAAGAATTACTATACAACGATGGCTACACCTTC
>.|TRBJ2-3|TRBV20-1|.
CSASRGRADTQYF
TGCAGTGCTAGTCGGGGGAGAGCAGATACGCAGTATTTT
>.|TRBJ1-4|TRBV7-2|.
CATTGPTNEKLFF
TGTGCCACTACAGGGCCAACTAATGAAAAACTGTTTTTT
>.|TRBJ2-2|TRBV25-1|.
CASSEPSLGHRNTGELFF
TGTGCCAGCAGTGAACCGTCCCTCGGACACCGGAACACCGGGGAGCTGTTTTTT
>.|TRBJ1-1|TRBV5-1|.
CASSAGPTKDTEAFF
TGCGCCAGCAGCGCAGGGCCAACCAAAGATACTGAAGCTTTCTTT
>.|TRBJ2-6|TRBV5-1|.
CASSYRDSGANVLTF
TGCGCCAGCAGCTACAGGGACTCTGGGGCCAACGTCCTGACTTTC
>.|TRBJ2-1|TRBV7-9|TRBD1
CASSSIQGVEQFF
TGTGCCAGCAGCTCAATCCAGGGGGTTGAGCAGTTCTTC
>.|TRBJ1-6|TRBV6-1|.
CASTHGGQSYSPLHF
TGTGCCAGCACCCACGGTGGACAGTCTTATTCACCCCTCCACTTT
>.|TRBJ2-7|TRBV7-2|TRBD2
CASSLGLAGPEQYF
TGTGCCAGCAGCCTGGGGCTAGCGGGGCCCGAGCAGTACTTC